This T cell receptor beta chain is drawn from a study of blood T cell repertoires in COVID-19. Study context: Researchers got acute and convalescent COVID-19 samples from the United States, Italy and Spain.

The data were produced by immunoSEQ multiplex PCR, yet TCRdb's version contains in-frame clones alone and is incomplete. Altogether approximately 150,000 clones are present, 70% to 90% being singletons, with the ten largest covering 2.6%. The CDR3 contains 17 residues. Germline lookup yields CDR1 LGHDT and CDR2 YNNKEL (reference sequence). V was clipped by 0 bases and J by 4 bases; unmatched bases: 10. The chain employs TRBV3-1 (or the pseudogene TRBV3-2) and TRBJ1-2; 8 bases are shared with TRBD1. The source of this sequence is a human donor with acute or convalescent COVID-19. The donor label of this sample is uncertain. The sample taken for sequencing was peripheral blood. The CDR3 DNA follows: TGTGCCAGCAGCCAAGATCTGAGGACAGGGTTGCCCTATGGCTACACCTTC. This sequence encodes CASSQDLRTGLPYGYTF.